The source of this T cell receptor (beta chain) is a study of OX40 agonist ivuxolimab in advanced cancers. Germline V gene lookup returns CDR1 MGHRA and CDR2 YSYEKL. J gave up 5 bases and V 4 bases, and 3 bases lay outside the gene matches. The length of the CDR3 is 14 residues. Using immunoSEQ multiplex PCR, the repertoire was profiled, and TCRdb retains in-frame clones only, with some absent. This repertoire shows 15,000 to 20,000 clones, approximately 79% found once; its top ten account for over 12%. The sequence derives from an adult with an advanced solid tumor such as melanoma, head and neck, liver or kidney cancer. This sample comprised CD4+ or CD8+ T cells sorted from blood, obtained in a trial of the OX40 agonist ivuxolimab. The chain has TRBV4-1 and TRBJ1-4, with TRBD1 matching 8 bases. The CDR3 DNA reads TGCGCCAGCAGCCGGACAGGGACAAATGAAAAACTGTTTTTT. Encoded protein: CASSRTGTNEKLFF.